This is a list of T cell receptor beta chains from one sample in a study of T-cell memory formation after mild COVID-19. TCRdb itself ran the 5' RACE reads through MiXCR, one entry per CDR3 protein. The table has more than 150,000 distinct CDR3 sequences, about 9.9% seen once. The sequenced material came from PBMCs or a T cell subset sorted from them (not recorded which). The receptors here all came from a man aged 18 to 30 who had mild COVID-19 (a few samples of this study predate the infection). Cell type and time point are not known. Both conserved end residues are part of each CDR3. Each record gives: clone size, J gene, V gene, D gene, CDR3 DNA, CDR3 protein. The D gene is left open where the match is weak. The size entry is marked missing in some rows and otherwise reads once, few, many or a size class.

>NA|TRBJ2-3|TRBV7-9|NA
TGTGCCAGCGGCGAAAGGGATACGCAGTATTTT
CASGERDTQYF
>few|TRBJ2-3|TRBV20-1|TRBD2
TGCAGTGCCAAACTAGCGAGCACAGATACGCAGTATTTT
CSAKLASTDTQYF
>NA|TRBJ1-4|TRBV5-1|NA
TGCGCCAGCAGCTTGACCCTTCGACAGGAAAAACTGTTTTTT
CASSLTLRQEKLFF
>NA|TRBJ1-4|TRBV6-5|NA
TGTGCCAGCAGTTACTCAGGGGTGGATGAAAAACTGTTTTTT
CASSYSGVDEKLFF
>NA|TRBJ2-6|TRBV12-3/TRBV12-4|NA
TGTGCCAGCAGTGCTACAGGGGGGGGGTTTGCTGGGGCCAACGTCCTGACTTTC
CASSATGGGFAGANVLTF
>NA|TRBJ2-2|TRBV12-3/TRBV12-4|TRBD1
TGTGCCAGCAGAACCGGGACAGGGAAGGACACCGGGGAGCTGTTTTTT
CASRTGTGKDTGELFF
>few|TRBJ2-2|TRBV6-5|NA
TGTGCCAGCACCACATGGGGGCCCGGGGAGCTGTTTTTT
CASTTWGPGELFF
>many|TRBJ1-2|TRBV12-3/TRBV12-4|NA
TGTGCCAGCAGTTTATTCGCCTACTCGGGGGGCTACACCTTC
CASSLFAYSGGYTF
>many|TRBJ2-3|TRBV20-1|TRBD2
TGCAGTGCTAGAGGACCTAGCGGGAGTAATACGCAGTATTTT
CSARGPSGSNTQYF
>NA|TRBJ1-4|TRBV19|NA
TGTGCCAGTAGTTTTCAGGCCACCATCCCCGAAAAACTGTTTTTT
CASSFQATIPEKLFF
>few|TRBJ2-5|TRBV4-2|NA
TGTGCCAGCAGCCAAGATAGGGGGCTAGCGGAAGAGACCCAGTACTTC
CASSQDRGLAEETQYF
>NA|TRBJ2-7|TRBV7-3|NA
TGTGCCAGCAGCCCCGGGCCCACGGGCTACGAGCAGTACTTC
CASSPGPTGYEQYF
>few|TRBJ1-2|TRBV5-1|NA
TGCGCCAGCAGCTCCTCGGCCGGGGATGGCTACACCTTC
CASSSSAGDGYTF
>few|TRBJ1-2|TRBV29-1|TRBD1
TGCAGCGTTTCCCTCACGGGGGACAGTCGTGGCTACACCTTC
CSVSLTGDSRGYTF
>few|TRBJ2-5|TRBV4-2|TRBD2
TGTGCCAGCAGCCAACGGGTAATGCGGGGGGGCCCGTTGGGGGAGACCCAGTACTTC
CASSQRVMRGGPLGETQYF